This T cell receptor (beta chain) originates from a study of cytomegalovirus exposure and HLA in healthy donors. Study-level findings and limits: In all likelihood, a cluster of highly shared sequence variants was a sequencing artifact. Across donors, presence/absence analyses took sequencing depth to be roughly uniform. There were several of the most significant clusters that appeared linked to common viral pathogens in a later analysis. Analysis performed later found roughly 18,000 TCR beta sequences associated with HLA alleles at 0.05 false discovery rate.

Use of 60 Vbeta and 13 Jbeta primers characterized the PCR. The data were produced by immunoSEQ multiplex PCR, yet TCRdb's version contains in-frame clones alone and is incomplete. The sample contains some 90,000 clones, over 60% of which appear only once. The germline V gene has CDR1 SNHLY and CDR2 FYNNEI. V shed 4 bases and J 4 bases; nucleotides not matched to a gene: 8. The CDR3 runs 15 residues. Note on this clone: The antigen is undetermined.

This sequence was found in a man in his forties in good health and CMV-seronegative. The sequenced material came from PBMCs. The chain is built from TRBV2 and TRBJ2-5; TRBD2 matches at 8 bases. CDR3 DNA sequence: TGTGCCAGCAGTGTGGACGTAGCGGGGCGAGAGACCCAGTACTTC. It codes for CASSVDVAGRETQYF.